This T cell receptor beta chain was observed in a study of tumour-infiltrating T cells in Burkitt lymphoma. Study information: Overall and progression-free survival were predicted by productive clonality.

Data came from immunoSEQ multiplex PCR; TCRdb stores just in-frame clones and leaves some out. The data show 2,000 to 2,500 clones, about 88% seen once. The germline V gene encodes CDR1 MDHEN and CDR2 SYDVKM. V shed 1 base and J shed 2 bases, with 13 bases lying between them. This CDR3 spans 16 amino acids. The sequence was obtained from a human donor with diffuse large B-cell lymphoma. The material sequenced was tumor tissue. This chain uses TRBV28 with TRBJ2-3; D gene unclear. The CDR3 protein is CASSLSGSWNTDTQYF. In DNA, the CDR3 is TGTGCCAGCAGTTTATCTGGCAGCTGGAACACAGATACGCAGTATTTT.